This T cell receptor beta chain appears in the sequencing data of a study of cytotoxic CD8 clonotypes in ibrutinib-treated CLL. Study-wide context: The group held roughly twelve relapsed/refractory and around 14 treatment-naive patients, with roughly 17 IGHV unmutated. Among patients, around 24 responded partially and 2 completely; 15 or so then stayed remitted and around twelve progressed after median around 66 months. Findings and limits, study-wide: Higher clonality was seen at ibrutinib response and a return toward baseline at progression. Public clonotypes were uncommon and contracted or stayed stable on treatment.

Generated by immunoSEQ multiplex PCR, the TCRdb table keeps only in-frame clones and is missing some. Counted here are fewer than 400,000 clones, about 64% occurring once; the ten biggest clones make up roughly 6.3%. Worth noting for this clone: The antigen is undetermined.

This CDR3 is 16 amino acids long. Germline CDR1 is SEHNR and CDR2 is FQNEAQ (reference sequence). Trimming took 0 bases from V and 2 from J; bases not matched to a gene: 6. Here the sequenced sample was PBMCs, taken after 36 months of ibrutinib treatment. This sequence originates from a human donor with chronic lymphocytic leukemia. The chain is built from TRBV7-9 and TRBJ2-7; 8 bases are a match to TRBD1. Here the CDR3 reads CASSLARDRSTYEQYF. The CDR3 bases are TGTGCCAGCAGCTTAGCAAGGGACAGGAGTACCTACGAGCAGTACTTC. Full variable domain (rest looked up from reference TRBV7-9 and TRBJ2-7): DTGVSQNPRHKITKRGQNVTFRCDPISEHNRLYWYRQTLGQGPEFLTYFQNEAQLEKSRLLSDRFSAERPKGSFSTLEIQRTEQGDSAMYLCASSLARDRSTYEQYFGPGTRLTVT.